This T cell receptor beta chain emerged from a study of CD8+CD57+ T cells in acquired aplastic anemia. Turning to the study itself: The sorted CD4+ and CD8+ cells yielded an average approximately 3.3 ug of DNA.

Genomic DNA provided the template from which TCR beta VDJ and CDR3 profiles were obtained. Each CDR3 protein is one row after TCRdb ran MiXCR on the reads. Seen here are some 92,000 distinct CDR3 sequences, roughly two thirds observed once, and the top ten hold less than 75%. All patients picked for sequencing had shown, by flow cytometry, an expansion of CD8+CD57+ cells. Each patient gave a blood sample that was collected before any therapy had been received. This CDR3 comprises 16 residues. Germline V CDR1 and CDR2: SSHAT, FNYEAQ (reference sequence). The ends lost 5 bases at V and 0 bases at J; junction bases unmatched: 2. Whole-study results and caveats: In CD8+ cells, Simpson's diversity showed no significant difference between patients and controls. The study identified twenty-nine CD8+ CDR3 sequences shared by patients and controls.

This clonotype was counted a few times. Its antigen remains unidentified. The TCR sequence derives from a human donor with aplastic anemia. This chain uses TRBV7-7 with TRBJ2-2; 11 bases fit TRBD2. The sample comprised sorted CD4+, CD8+, or CD8+CD57+ T cells (not recorded which) from PBMCs. In DNA, the CDR3 is TGTGCCAGCAGCCAGGGACTAGCGGCGAACACCGGGGAGCTGTTTTTT. This translates into CASSQGLAANTGELFF. Together with reference TRBV7-7 and TRBJ2-2, the CDR3 gives the full variable domain: GAGVSQSPRYKVTKRGQDVTLRCDPISSHATLYWYQQALGQGPEFLTYFNYEAQPDKSGLPSDRFSAERPEGSISTLTIQRTEQRDSAMYRCASSQGLAANTGELFFGEGSRLTVL.